This T cell receptor (beta chain) was captured by sequencing in a study of PD-1 blockade in classical Hodgkin lymphoma. Time point noted: cycle 4 day 1 (C4D1), after six to seven weeks of nivolumab. After autologous stem cell transplantation all patients relapsed, and prior brentuximab vedotin exposure differed between cohorts. Best overall response was complete response, partial response or progressive disease in these relapsed/refractory classical Hodgkin lymphoma patients. Findings and limits, study-wide: TCR diversity rose significantly by C4D1 in CD4+ but not CD8+ cells. Similar baseline diversity was found in complete responders and newly diagnosed patients.

As to this clone: Its antigen is not known.

Here immunoSEQ multiplex PCR was the method, and the copy in TCRdb shows in-frame clones only, minus some. Of over 15,000 clones in the sample, around 82% were seen once. The V gene lost 0 bases and the J gene lost 1 base, with 10 bases spanning the gap. Germline V gene data show CDR1 as SGDLS and CDR2 as YYNGEE. CDR3 length: 15 amino acids. The J gene is TRBJ2-5, the V gene TRBV9; D gene uncertain. The sample here was peripheral blood mononuclear cells (PBMCs), taken before the fourth cycle of nivolumab. The receptor was isolated from a human donor with classical Hodgkin lymphoma. The CDR3, as DNA: TGTGCCAGCAGCGTAGCAGGTCGACCCCAAGAGACCCAGTACTTC. Its translation: CASSVAGRPQETQYF.